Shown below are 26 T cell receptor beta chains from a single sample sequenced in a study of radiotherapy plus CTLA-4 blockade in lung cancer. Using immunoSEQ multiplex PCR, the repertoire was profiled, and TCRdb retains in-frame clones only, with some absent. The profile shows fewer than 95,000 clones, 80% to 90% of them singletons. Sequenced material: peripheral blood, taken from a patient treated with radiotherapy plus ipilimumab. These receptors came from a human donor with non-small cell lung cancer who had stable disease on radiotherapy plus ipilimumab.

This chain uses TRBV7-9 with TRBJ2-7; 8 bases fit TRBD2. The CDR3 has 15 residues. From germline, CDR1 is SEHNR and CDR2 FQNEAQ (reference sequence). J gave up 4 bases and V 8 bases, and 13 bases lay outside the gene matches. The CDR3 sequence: CASGGRAGARYEQYF. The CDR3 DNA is TGTGCCAGCGGAGGACGAGCGGGAGCCAGGTACGAGCAGTACTTC. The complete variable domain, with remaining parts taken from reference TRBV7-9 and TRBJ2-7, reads DTGVSQNPRHKITKRGQNVTFRCDPISEHNRLYWYRQTLGQGPEFLTYFQNEAQLEKSRLLSDRFSAERPKGSFSTLEIQRTEQGDSAMYLCASGGRAGARYEQYFGPGTRLTVT.

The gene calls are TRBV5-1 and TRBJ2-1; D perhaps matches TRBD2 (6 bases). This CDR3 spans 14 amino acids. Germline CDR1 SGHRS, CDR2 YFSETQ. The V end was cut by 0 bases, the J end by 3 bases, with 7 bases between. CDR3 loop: CASSLEAGYNEQFF. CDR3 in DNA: TGCGCCAGCAGCTTGGAAGCGGGCTACAATGAGCAGTTCTTC. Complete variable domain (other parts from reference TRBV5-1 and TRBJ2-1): KAGVTQTPRYLIKTRGQQVTLSCSPISGHRSVSWYQQTPGQGLQFLFEYFSETQRNKGNFPGRFSGRQFSNSRSEMNVSTLELGDSALYLCASSLEAGYNEQFFGPGTRLTVL.

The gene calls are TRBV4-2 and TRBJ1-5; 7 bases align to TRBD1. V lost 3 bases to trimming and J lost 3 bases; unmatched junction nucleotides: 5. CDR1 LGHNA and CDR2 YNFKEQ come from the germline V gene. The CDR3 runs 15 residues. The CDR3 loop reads CASSQEQGSNQPQHF. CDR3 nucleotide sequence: TGTGCCAGCAGCCAGGAACAGGGGTCCAATCAGCCCCAGCATTTT.

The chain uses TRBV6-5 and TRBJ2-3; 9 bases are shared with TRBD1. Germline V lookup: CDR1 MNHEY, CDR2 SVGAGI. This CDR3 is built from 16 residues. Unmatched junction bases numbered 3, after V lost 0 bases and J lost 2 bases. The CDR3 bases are TGTGCCAGCAGTTACTCGGGGACAGGGTCCACAGATACGCAGTATTTT. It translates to CASSYSGTGSTDTQYF.

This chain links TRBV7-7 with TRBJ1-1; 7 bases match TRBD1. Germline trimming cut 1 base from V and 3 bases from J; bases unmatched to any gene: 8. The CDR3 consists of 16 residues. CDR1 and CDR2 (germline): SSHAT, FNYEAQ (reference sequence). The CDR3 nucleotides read TGTGCCAGCAGCTTAGGGGACAGCAGCTGGGACACTGAAGCTTTCTTT. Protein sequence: CASSLGDSSWDTEAFF.

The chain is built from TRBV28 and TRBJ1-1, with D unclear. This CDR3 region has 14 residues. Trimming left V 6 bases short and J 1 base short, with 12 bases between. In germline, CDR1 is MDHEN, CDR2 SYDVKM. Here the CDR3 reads CASSSLLPNTEAFF. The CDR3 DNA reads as TGTGCCAGCAGCTCATTACTCCCGAACACTGAAGCTTTCTTT. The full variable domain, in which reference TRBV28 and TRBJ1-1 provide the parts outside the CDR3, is DVKVTQSSRYLVKRTGEKVFLECVQDMDHENMFWYRQDPGLGLRLIYFSYDVKMKEKGDIPEGYSVSREKKERFSLILESASTNQTSMYLCASSSLLPNTEAFFGQGTRLTVV.

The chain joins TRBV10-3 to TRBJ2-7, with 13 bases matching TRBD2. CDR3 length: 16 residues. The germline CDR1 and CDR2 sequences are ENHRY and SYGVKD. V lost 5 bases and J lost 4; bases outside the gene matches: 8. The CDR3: CAISTSGGALGYEQYF. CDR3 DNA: TGTGCCATCAGTACTAGCGGGGGGGCCCTGGGTTACGAGCAGTACTTC.

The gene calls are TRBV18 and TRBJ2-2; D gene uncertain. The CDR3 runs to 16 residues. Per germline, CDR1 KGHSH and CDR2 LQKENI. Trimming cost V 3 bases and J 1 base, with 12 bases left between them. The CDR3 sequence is CASSPIAGVNTGELFF. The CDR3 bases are TGTGCCAGCTCACCGATCGCAGGAGTGAACACCGGGGAGCTGTTTTTT.

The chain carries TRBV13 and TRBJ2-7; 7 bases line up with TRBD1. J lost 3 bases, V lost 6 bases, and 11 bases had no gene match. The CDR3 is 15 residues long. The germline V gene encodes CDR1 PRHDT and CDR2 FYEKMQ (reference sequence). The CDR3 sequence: CASRSRGQLGYEQYF. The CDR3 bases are TGTGCCAGCAGGTCTAGGGGACAGTTAGGCTACGAGCAGTACTTC.

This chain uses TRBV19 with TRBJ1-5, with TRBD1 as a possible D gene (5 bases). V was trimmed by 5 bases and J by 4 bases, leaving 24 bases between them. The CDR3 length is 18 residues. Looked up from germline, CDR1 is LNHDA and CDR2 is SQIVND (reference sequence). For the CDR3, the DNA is TGTGCCAGTAGTTTCCCAACCTCGACAGCTCTGAAAAATCAGCCCCAGCATTTT. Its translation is CASSFPTSTALKNQPQHF.

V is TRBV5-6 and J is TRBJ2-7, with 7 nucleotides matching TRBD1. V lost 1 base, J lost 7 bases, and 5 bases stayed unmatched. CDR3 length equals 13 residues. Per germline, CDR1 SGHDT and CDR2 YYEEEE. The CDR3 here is CASSLLQGWEQYF. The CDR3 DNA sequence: TGTGCCAGCAGCTTGCTACAGGGGTGGGAGCAGTACTTC.

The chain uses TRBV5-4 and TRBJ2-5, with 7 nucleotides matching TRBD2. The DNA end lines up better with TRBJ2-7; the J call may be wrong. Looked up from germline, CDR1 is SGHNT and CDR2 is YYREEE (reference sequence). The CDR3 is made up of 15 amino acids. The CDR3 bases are TGTGCCAGCAGCCCGGGTGGCGGGGGATCCTACGAGCAGTACTTC. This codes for CASSPGGGGSYEQYF.

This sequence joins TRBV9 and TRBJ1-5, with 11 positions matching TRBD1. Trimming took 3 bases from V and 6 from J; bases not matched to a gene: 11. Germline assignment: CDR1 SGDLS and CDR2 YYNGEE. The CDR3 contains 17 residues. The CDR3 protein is CASSDGQGALKGQPQHF. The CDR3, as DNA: TGTGCCAGCAGCGACGGACAGGGGGCTCTAAAAGGTCAGCCCCAGCATTTT.

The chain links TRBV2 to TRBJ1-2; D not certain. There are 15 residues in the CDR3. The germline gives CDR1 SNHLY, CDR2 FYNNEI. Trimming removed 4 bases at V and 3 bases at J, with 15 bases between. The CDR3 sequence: CASSGVNARHYGYTF. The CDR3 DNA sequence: TGTGCCAGCAGTGGGGTAAACGCCCGACACTATGGCTACACCTTC.

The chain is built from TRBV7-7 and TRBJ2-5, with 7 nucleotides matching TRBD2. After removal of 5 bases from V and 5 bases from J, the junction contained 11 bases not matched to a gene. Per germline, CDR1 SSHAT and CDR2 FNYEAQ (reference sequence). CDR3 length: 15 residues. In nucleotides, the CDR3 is TGTGCCAGCAGCCCTGGAGGGAGGGGCTTTGAGACCCAGTACTTC. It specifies CASSPGGRGFETQYF.

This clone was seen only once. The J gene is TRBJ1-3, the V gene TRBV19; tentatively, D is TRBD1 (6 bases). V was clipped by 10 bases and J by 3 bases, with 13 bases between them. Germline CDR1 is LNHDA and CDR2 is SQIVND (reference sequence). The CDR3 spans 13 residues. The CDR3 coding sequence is TGTGCCACCTCAGGGGTGTATGGAAACACCATATATTTT. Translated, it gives CATSGVYGNTIYF.

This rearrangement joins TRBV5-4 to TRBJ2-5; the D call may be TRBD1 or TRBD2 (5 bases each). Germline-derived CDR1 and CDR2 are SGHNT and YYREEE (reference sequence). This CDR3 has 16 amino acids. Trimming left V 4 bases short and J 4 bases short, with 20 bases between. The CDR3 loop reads CASSQPSRGPLETQYF. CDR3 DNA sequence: TGTGCCAGCAGCCAACCCTCCCGGGGCCCCCTAGAGACCCAGTACTTC. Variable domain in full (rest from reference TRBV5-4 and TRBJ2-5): ETGVTQSPTHLIKTRGQQVTLRCSSQSGHNTVSWYQQALGQGPQFIFQYYREEENGRGNFPPRFSGLQFPNYSSELNVNALELDDSALYLCASSQPSRGPLETQYFGPGTRLLVL.

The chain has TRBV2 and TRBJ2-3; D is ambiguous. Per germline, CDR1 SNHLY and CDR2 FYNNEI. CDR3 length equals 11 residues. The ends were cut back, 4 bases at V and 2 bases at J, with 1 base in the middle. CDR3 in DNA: TGTGCCAGCAGTGTCACAGATACGCAGTATTTT. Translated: CASSVTDTQYF.

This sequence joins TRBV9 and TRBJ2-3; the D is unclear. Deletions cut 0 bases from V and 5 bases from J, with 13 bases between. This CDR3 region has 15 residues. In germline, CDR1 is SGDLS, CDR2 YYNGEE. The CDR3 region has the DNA TGTGCCAGCAGCGTAGTCTGGCAAGCACGAGATACGCAGTATTTT. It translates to CASSVVWQARDTQYF.

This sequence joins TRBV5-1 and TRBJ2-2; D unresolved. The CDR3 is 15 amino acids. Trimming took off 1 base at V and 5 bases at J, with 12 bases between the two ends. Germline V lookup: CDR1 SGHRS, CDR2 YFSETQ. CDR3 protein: CASSLKEVRTGELFF. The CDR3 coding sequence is TGCGCCAGCAGCTTGAAAGAAGTACGAACCGGGGAGCTGTTTTTT.

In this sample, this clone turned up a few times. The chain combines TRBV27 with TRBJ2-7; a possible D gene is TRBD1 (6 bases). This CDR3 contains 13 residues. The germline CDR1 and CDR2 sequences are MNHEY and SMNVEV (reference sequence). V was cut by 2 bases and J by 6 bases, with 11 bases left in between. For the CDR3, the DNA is TGTGCCAGCAGTTTAAGGGGGACGGGCGAGCAGTACTTC. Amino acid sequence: CASSLRGTGEQYF.

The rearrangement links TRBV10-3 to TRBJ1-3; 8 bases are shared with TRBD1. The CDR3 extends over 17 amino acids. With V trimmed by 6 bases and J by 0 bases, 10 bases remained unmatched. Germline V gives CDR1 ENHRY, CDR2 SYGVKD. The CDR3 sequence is CAISPGQAFNSGNTIYF. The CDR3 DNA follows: TGTGCCATCAGCCCGGGACAGGCTTTTAACTCTGGAAACACCATATATTTT.

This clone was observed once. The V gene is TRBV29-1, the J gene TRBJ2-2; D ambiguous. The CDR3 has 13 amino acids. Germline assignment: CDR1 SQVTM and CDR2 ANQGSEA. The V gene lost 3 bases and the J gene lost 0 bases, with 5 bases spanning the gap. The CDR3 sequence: CSVDVSNTGELFF. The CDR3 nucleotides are TGCAGCGTTGATGTATCGAACACCGGGGAGCTGTTTTTT.

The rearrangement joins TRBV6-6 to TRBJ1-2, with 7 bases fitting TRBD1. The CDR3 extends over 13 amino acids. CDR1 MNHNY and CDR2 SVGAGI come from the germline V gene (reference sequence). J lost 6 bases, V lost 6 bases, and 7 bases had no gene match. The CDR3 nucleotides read TGTGCCAGCAGCCCTTTCAGGGGGGATGGCTACACCTTC. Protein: CASSPFRGDGYTF.

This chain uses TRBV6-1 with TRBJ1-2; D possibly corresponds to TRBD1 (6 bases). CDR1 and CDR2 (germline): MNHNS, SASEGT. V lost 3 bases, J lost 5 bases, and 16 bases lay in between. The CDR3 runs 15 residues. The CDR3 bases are TGTGCCAGCAGTGATACTTGGACAGCTTTGTATGGCTACACCTTC. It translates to CASSDTWTALYGYTF.

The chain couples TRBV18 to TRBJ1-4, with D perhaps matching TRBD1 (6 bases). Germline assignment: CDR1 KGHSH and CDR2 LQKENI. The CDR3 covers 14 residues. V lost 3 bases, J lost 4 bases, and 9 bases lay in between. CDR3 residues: CASSPGGDNEKLFF. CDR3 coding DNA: TGTGCCAGCTCACCCGGGGGCGATAATGAAAAACTGTTTTTT.